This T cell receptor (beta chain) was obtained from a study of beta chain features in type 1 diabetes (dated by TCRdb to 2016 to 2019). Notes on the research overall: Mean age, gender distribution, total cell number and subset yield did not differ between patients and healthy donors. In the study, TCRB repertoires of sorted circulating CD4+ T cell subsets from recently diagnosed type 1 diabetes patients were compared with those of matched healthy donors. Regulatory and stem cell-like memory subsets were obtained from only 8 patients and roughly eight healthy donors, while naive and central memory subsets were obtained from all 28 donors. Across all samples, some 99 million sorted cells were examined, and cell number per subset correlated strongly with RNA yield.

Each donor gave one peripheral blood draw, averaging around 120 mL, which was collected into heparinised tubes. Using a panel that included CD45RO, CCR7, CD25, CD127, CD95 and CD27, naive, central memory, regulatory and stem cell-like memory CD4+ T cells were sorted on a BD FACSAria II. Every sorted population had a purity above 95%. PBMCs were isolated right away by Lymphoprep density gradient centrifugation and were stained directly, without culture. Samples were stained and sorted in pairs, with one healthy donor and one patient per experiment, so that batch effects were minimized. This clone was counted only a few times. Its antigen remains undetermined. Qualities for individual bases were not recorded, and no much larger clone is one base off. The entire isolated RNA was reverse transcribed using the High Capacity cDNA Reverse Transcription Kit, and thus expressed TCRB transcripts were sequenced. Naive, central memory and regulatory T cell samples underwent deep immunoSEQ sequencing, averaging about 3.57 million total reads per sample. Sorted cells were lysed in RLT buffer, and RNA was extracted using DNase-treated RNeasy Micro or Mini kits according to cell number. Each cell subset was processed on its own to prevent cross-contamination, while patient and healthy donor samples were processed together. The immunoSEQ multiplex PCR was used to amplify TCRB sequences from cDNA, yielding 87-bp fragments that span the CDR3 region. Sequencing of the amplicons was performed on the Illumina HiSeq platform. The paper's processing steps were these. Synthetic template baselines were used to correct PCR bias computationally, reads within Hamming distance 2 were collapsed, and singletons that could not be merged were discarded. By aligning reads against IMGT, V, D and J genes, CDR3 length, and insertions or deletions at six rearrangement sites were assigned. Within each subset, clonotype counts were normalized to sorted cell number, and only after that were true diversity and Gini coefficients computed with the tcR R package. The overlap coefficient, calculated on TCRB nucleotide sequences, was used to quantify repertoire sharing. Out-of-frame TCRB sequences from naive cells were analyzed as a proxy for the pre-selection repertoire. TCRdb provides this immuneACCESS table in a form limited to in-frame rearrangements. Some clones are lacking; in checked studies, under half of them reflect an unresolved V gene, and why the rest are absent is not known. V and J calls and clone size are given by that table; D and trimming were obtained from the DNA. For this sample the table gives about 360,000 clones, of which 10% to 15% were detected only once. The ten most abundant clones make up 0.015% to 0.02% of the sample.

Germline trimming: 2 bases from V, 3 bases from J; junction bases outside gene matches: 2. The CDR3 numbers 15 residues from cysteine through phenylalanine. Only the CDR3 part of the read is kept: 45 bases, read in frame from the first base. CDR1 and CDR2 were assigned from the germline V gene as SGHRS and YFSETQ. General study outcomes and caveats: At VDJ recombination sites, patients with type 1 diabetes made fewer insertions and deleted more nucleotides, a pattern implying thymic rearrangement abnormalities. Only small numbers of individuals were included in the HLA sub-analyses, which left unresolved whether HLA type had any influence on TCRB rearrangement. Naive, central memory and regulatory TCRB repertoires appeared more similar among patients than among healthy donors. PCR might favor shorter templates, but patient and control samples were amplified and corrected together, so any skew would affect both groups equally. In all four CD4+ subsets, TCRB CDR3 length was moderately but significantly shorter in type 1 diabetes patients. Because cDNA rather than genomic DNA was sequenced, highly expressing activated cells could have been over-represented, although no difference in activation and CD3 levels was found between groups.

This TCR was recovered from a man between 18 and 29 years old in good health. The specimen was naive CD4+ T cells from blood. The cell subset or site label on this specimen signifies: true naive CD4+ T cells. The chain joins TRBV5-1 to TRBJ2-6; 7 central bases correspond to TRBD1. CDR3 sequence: CASSLGGGGANVLTF. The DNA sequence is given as TGCGCCAGCAGCTTAGGGGGCGGTGGGGCCAACGTCCTGACTTTC.